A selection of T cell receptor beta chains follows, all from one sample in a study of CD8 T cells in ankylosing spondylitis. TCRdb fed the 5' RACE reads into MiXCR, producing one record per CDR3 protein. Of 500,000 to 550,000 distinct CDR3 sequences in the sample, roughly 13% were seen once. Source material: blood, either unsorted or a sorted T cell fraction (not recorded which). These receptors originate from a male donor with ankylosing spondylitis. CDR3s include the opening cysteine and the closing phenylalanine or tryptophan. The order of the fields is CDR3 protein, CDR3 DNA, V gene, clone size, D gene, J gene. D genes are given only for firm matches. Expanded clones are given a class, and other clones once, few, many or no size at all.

CASSLEATGIGNTIYF TGCGCCAGCAGCTTGGAAGCGACAGGGATTGGAAACACCATATATTTT TRBV5-1 many TRBD1 TRBJ1-3
CSVGRDRAAEAFF TGCAGCGTTGGTAGGGACAGGGCGGCTGAAGCTTTCTTT TRBV29-1 NA TRBD1 TRBJ1-1
CASTFGGFHNEQFF TGTGCCAGCACTTTTGGGGGATTCCACAATGAGCAGTTCTTC TRBV12-3/TRBV12-4 few NA TRBJ2-1
CASSQEGARDRGYHGYTF TGTGCCAGCAGCCAAGAGGGGGCCCGGGACAGGGGGTACCATGGCTACACCTTC TRBV4-2 NA TRBD1 TRBJ1-2
CASSWYQETQYF TGTGCCAGCAGCTGGTACCAAGAGACCCAGTACTTC TRBV7-9 many NA TRBJ2-5
CASSESLQSQETQYF TGTGCCAGCAGTGAATCTCTCCAGAGCCAAGAGACCCAGTACTTC TRBV2 few NA TRBJ2-5
CSAPRLAGGYEQYF TGCAGTGCTCCCAGACTAGCGGGAGGTTACGAGCAGTACTTC TRBV20-1 NA TRBD2 TRBJ2-7
CASSLSQGMAEAFF TGTGCCAGCAGCTTGTCACAGGGGATGGCTGAAGCTTTCTTT TRBV7-9 few TRBD1 TRBJ1-1
CASSLDFPGGEQFF TGCGCCAGCAGCTTGGACTTCCCGGGTGGTGAGCAGTTCTTC TRBV5-1 NA NA TRBJ2-1
CATSDPHDTQYF TGTGCCACCAGTGATCCCCACGATACGCAGTATTTT TRBV24-1 NA NA TRBJ2-3
CSVGQGVNYGYTF TGCAGCGTTGGGCAGGGAGTTAACTATGGCTACACCTTC TRBV29-1 NA NA TRBJ1-2
CASSFPGLAGGGQYF TGTGCCAGCAGCTTCCCGGGACTAGCTGGGGGGGGGCAGTACTTC TRBV7-2 few TRBD2 TRBJ2-7
CASSWGTETQYF TGTGCCAGCAGCTGGGGGACGGAGACCCAGTACTTC TRBV5-6 many NA TRBJ2-5
CASSQIASNYGYTF TGCGCCAGCAGCCAAATCGCATCTAACTATGGCTACACCTTC TRBV4-1 NA NA TRBJ1-2
CASRRTGTQAETQYF TGCGCCAGCAGACGCACCGGGACACAGGCGGAGACCCAGTACTTC TRBV4-1 NA NA TRBJ2-5
CASSLGVAGGSDTQYF TGTGCCAGCAGCTTAGGAGTAGCGGGAGGATCAGATACGCAGTATTTT TRBV7-9 NA TRBD2 TRBJ2-3
CASSLNRFGSYEQYF TGTGCCAGCAGTCTGAACAGGTTTGGGTCTTACGAGCAGTACTTC TRBV28 many NA TRBJ2-7
CASSSNLGLAYNEQFF TGTGCCAGCAGCTCCAACTTGGGACTAGCCTACAATGAGCAGTTCTTC TRBV5-6 many TRBD2 TRBJ2-1
CASRDRTSGNTIYF TGTGCCAGCAGGGACAGGACCTCTGGAAACACCATATATTTT TRBV2 NA TRBD1 TRBJ1-3
CASSLTGALSGANVLTF TGTGCCAGCAGCTTGACAGGGGCCCTCTCTGGGGCCAACGTCCTGACTTTC TRBV7-8 NA TRBD1 TRBJ2-6
CASSHGATEAFF TGTGCCAGCAGCCACGGGGCGACTGAAGCTTTCTTT TRBV7-2 NA NA TRBJ1-1
CSARAGTSGRGGELFF TGCAGTGCTAGAGCCGGGACTAGCGGGAGGGGCGGGGAGCTGTTTTTT TRBV20-1 NA TRBD2 TRBJ2-2
CASSPGTGRSYNEQFF TGTGCCAGCAGCCCCGGGACAGGTCGGTCCTACAATGAGCAGTTCTTC TRBV5-6 few TRBD1 TRBJ2-1
CATSTGLAGAVGELFF TGTGCCACCAGCACTGGACTAGCGGGAGCTGTCGGGGAGCTGTTTTTT TRBV15 few TRBD2 TRBJ2-2
CASSLATREQFF TGTGCCAGCAGCTTAGCAACGCGTGAGCAGTTCTTC TRBV7-9 few NA TRBJ2-1
CASSLWAGTEAFF TGTGCCAGCAGTTTATGGGCAGGCACTGAAGCTTTCTTT TRBV12-3/TRBV12-4 NA NA TRBJ1-1
CASSQGWTVFKTQYF TGTGCCAGCAGCCAAGGGTGGACAGTCTTTAAGACCCAGTACTTC TRBV3-1 NA NA TRBJ2-5
CASSQDDRGSAEAFF TGCGCCAGCAGCCAAGATGACAGGGGCTCGGCTGAAGCTTTCTTT TRBV4-1 few TRBD1 TRBJ1-1
CATSDQGMDEKLFF TGTGCCACCAGTGATCAGGGAATGGATGAAAAACTGTTTTTT TRBV24-1 few NA TRBJ1-4
CASSSGQGLTTGELFF TGTGCCAGCAGTTCCGGACAGGGACTTACCACCGGGGAGCTGTTTTTT TRBV25-1 NA TRBD1 TRBJ2-2
CATSDSLAGGTDTQYF TGTGCCACCAGTGACTCCCTAGCTGGGGGCACAGATACGCAGTATTTT TRBV24-1 NA NA TRBJ2-3
CASSPRRATNEKLFF TGTGCCAGCAGCCCCCGAAGGGCCACCAATGAAAAACTGTTTTTT TRBV18 many NA TRBJ1-4
CATSDRDRGREMNTEAFF TGTGCCACCAGTGACCGGGACAGGGGGCGCGAGATGAACACTGAAGCTTTCTTT TRBV24-1 NA TRBD1 TRBJ1-1
CSARQSSGNTIYF TGCAGCGCCCGACAGTCCTCTGGAAACACCATATATTTT TRBV29-1 many NA TRBJ1-3
CAWSVRDGDTQYF TGTGCCTGGAGTGTACGTGATGGAGATACGCAGTATTTT TRBV30 NA NA TRBJ2-3
CASSLGLGKAYEQYF TGTGCCAGCAGCTTAGGGTTGGGAAAGGCCTACGAGCAGTACTTC TRBV7-9 NA NA TRBJ2-7